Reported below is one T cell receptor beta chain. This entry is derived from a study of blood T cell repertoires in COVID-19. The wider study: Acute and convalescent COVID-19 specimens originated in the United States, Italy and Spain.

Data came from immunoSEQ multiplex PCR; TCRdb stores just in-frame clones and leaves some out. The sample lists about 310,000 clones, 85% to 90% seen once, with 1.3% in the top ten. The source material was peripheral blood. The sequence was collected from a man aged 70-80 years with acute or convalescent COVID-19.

DNA for the CDR3: TGTGCCAGCAGCCACCCGACAGGGGGTAATTCACCCCTCCACTTT. It yields the protein CASSHPTGGNSPLHF. The chain carries TRBV4-2 and TRBJ1-6, with 9 bases fitting TRBD1. CDR3 length: 15 amino acids. Trimming removed 3 bases from V and 6 bases from J; junction bases left unmatched: 3. The germline V gene has CDR1 LGHNA and CDR2 YNFKEQ.